A single sample gave rise to the 2 T cell receptor beta chains below, sequenced in a study of vaccination effects on CD4 cells after COVID-19. Antigen specificity for these receptors is unknown. Expansion of antigen-specific CD4+ T cells with viral peptide pools was carried out by the ViraFEST assay before sequencing. Cultured cells yielded isolated CD4+ T cells after approximately nine days. Vaccinated recipients, who were negative for nucleocapsid antibodies, had no history of SARS-CoV-2 infection. Profiling relied on immunoSEQ multiplex PCR, and the TCRdb table lists in-frame clones only, not all of them. The sample has about 41,000 clones, around 77% seen once. Sequences were derived from CD4+ T cells from PBMCs cultured with HCoV-NL63 spike peptides, sampled before COVID-19 vaccination. These receptors all stem from a human donor who received a COVID-19 vaccine.

The V call is TRBV9, the J call TRBJ1-1; D is undetermined. The CDR3 spans 14 residues. CDR1 SGDLS and CDR2 YYNGEE come from the germline V gene. Trimming cost V 4 bases and J 3 bases, with 13 bases left between them. The CDR3 here is CASSLRLFDTEAFF. CDR3 coding DNA: TGTGCCAGCAGCCTCCGTCTCTTTGACACTGAAGCTTTCTTT.

This clone has a handful of counts. Here the CDR3 reads CASSGAGVTGELFF. The CDR3 nucleotides are TGCGCCAGCAGCGGAGCAGGGGTTACCGGGGAGCTGTTTTTT. The chain carries TRBV5-1 and TRBJ2-2; a weak D match, TRBD1 (6 bases). V lost 4 bases and J lost 5, with 12 bases in between. This CDR3 spans 14 amino acids. Looked up from germline, CDR1 is SGHRS and CDR2 is YFSETQ.